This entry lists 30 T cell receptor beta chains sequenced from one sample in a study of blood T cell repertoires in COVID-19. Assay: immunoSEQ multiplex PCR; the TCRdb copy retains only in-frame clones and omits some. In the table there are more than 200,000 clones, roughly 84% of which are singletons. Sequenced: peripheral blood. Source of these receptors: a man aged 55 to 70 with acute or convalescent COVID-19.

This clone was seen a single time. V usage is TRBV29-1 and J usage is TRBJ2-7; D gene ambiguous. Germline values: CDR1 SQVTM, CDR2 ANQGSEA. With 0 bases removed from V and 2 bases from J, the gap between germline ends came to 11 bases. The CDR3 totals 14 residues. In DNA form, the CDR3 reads TGCAGCGTTGAAGATGATTCCCGCGCCTACGAGCAGTACTTC. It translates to CSVEDDSRAYEQYF.

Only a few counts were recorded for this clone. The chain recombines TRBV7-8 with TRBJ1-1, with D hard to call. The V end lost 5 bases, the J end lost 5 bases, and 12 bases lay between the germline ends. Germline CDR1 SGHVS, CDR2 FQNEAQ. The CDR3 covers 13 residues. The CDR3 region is CASSPSSSTEAFF. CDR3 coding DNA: TGTGCCAGCAGCCCAAGTAGTAGTACTGAAGCTTTCTTT.

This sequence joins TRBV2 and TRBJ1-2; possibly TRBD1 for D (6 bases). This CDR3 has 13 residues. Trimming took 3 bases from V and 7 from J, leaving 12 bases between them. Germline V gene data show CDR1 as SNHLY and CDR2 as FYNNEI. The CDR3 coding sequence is TGTGCCAGCAGTGATGACAGGCTTGGTGGCTACACCTTC. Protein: CASSDDRLGGYTF. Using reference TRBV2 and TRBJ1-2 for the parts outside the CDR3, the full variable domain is EPEVTQTPSHQVTQMGQEVILRCVPISNHLYFYWYRQILGQKVEFLVSFYNNEISEKSEIFDDQFSVERPDGSNFTLKIRSTKLEDSAMYFCASSDDRLGGYTFGSGTRLTVV.

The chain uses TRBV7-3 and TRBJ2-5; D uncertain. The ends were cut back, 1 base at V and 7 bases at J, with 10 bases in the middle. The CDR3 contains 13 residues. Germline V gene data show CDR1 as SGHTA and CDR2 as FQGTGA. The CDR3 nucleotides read TGTGCCAGCAGCTTAAACCCCCAGCGGACCCAGTACTTC. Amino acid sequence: CASSLNPQRTQYF.

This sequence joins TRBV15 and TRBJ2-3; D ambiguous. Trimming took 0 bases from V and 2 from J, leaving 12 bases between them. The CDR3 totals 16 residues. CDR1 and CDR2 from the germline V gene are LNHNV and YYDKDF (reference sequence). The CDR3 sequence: CATSRDQPDFTDTQYF. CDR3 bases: TGTGCCACCAGCAGAGATCAACCCGACTTCACAGATACGCAGTATTTT.

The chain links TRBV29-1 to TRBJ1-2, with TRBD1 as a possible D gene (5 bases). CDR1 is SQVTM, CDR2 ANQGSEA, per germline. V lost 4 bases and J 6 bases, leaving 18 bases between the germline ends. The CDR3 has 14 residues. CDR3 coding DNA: TGCAGCGTTGGACGCCCGGAAGGGGCGGATGGCTACACCTTC. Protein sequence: CSVGRPEGADGYTF.

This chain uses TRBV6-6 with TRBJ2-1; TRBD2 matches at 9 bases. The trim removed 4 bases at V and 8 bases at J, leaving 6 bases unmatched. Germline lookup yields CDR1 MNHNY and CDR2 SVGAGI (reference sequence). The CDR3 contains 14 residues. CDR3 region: CASSLGAGGYEQFF. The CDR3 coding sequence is TGTGCCAGCAGTTTGGGAGCGGGAGGTTATGAGCAGTTCTTC.

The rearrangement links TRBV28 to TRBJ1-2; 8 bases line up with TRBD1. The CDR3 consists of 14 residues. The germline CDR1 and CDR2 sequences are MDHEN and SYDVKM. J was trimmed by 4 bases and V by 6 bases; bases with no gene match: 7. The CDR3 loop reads CASRSRGLGYGYTF. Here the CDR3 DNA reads TGTGCCAGCAGATCCAGGGGGCTCGGCTATGGCTACACCTTC.

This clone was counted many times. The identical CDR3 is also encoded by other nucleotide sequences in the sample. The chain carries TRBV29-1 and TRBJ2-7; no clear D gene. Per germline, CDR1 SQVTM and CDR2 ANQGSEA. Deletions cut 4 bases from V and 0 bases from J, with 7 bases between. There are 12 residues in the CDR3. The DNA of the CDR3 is TGCAGCGTTGTGGTGAGCTCCTACGAGCAGTACTTC. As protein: CSVVVSSYEQYF.

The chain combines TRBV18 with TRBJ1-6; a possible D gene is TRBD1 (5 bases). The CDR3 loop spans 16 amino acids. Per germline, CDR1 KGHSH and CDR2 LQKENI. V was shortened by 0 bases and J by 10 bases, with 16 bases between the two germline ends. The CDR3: CASSPPLGTGGSPLHF. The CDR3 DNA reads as TGTGCCAGCTCACCACCATTGGGGACTGGGGGATCACCCCTCCACTTT.

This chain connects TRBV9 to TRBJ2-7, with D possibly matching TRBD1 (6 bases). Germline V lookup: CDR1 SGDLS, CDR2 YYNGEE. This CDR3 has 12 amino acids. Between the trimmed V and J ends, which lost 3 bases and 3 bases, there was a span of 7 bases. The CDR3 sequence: CASSGTDYEQYF. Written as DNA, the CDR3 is TGTGCCAGCAGCGGGACAGACTACGAGCAGTACTTC.

The DNA of the CDR3 is TGTGCCAGTTTAGCCCCCGCCGGGACTTACTCTGGAAACACCATATATTTT. Protein: CASLAPAGTYSGNTIYF. The chain employs TRBV19 and TRBJ1-3; maybe TRBD1 (5 bases). V was shortened by 8 bases and J by 0 bases, with 20 bases between the two germline ends. CDR3 length equals 17 residues. Germline assignment: CDR1 LNHDA and CDR2 SQIVND (reference sequence).

The CDR3 nucleotides read TGTGCCAGCAGCCCCCTAGGAAGGGGCGTCGCCTACAATGAGCAGTTCTTC. Amino acids: CASSPLGRGVAYNEQFF. The chain links TRBV9 to TRBJ2-1; D is possibly TRBD1 (5 bases). Germline-derived CDR1 and CDR2 are SGDLS and YYNGEE. V was trimmed by 4 bases and J by 2 bases, leaving 19 bases between them. The CDR3 contains 17 residues.

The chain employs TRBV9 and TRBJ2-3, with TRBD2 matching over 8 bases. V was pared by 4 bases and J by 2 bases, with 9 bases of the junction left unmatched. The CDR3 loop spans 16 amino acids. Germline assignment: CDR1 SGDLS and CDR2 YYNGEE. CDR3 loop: CASSPLGTSPTDTQYF. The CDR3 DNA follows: TGTGCCAGCAGCCCCCTGGGGACTAGTCCCACAGATACGCAGTATTTT.

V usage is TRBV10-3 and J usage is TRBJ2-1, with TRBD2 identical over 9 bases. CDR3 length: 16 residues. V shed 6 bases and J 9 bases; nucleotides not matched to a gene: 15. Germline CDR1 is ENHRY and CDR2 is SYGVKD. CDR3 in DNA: TGTGCCATCAGGACTACCTTGCGGGGGGGCTTTACTGAGCAGTTCTTC. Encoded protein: CAIRTTLRGGFTEQFF.

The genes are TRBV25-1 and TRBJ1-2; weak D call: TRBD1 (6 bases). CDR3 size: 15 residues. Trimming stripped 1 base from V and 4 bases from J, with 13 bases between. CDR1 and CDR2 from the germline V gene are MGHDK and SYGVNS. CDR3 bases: TGTGCCAGCAGTGAATGGGGGGGCACCATCTATGGCTACACCTTC. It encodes CASSEWGGTIYGYTF.

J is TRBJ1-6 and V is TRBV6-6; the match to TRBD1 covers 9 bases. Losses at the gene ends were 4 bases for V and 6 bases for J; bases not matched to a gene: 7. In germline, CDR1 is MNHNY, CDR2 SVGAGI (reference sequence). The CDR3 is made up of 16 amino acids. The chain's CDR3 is CASSSGTGILNSPLHF. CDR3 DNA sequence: TGTGCCAGCAGTTCCGGGACAGGGATTCTTAATTCACCCCTCCACTTT.

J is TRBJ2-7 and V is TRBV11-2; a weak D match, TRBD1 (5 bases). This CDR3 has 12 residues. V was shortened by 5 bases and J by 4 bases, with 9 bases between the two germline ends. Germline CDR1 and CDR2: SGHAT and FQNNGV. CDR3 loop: CASSKGLYEQYF. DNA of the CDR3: TGTGCCAGCAGCAAGGGGCTATACGAGCAGTACTTC.

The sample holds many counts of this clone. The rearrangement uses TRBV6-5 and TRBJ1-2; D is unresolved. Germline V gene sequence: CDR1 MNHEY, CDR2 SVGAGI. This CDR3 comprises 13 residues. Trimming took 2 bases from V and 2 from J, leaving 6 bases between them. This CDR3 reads CASSYRRNYGYTF. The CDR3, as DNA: TGTGCCAGCAGTTACCGTAGAAACTATGGCTACACCTTC.

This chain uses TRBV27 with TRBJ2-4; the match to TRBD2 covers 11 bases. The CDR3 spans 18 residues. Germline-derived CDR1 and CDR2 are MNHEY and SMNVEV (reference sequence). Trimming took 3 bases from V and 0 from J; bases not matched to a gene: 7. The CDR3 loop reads CASSFVGTSGLAKNIQYF. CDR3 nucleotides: TGTGCCAGCAGTTTTGTCGGGACTAGCGGATTAGCCAAAAACATTCAGTACTTC.

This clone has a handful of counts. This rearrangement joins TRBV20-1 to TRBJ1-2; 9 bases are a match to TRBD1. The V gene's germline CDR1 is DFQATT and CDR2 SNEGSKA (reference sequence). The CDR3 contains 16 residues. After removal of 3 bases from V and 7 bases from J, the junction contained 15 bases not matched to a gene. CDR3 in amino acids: CSASTGGAEGAGGYTF. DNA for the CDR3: TGCAGTGCTAGTACAGGGGGCGCAGAGGGGGCTGGTGGCTACACCTTC.

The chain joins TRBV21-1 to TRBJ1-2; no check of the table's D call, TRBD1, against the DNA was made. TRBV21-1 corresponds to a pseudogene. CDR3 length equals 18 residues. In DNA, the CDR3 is TGTGCCAGCAGCATTACCAAACAGGGGGCTGAAGAAGCCTATGGCTACACCTTC. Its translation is CASSITKQGAEEAYGYTF.

CDR3 in amino acids: CASSSSGASTDTQYF. The DNA of the CDR3 is TGTGCCAGCAGTTCCAGCGGGGCTAGCACAGATACGCAGTATTTT. The chain employs TRBV2 and TRBJ2-3, with 7 positions matching TRBD2. The germline V gene has CDR1 SNHLY and CDR2 FYNNEI. The V segment lost 5 bases and the J segment 0 bases; nucleotides outside the gene matches: 5. The CDR3 covers 15 residues. Looking up the rest from reference TRBV2 and TRBJ2-3 gives the full variable domain: EPEVTQTPSHQVTQMGQEVILRCVPISNHLYFYWYRQILGQKVEFLVSFYNNEISEKSEIFDDQFSVERPDGSNFTLKIRSTKLEDSAMYFCASSSSGASTDTQYFGPGTRLTVL.

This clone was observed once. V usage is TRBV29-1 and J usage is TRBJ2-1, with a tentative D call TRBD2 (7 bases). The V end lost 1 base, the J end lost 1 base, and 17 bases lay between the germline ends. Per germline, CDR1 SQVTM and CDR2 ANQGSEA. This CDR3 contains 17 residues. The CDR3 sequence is CSVEGGGGLRSYNEQFF. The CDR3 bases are TGCAGCGTTGAAGGGGGAGGGGGGCTAAGGTCCTACAATGAGCAGTTCTTC.

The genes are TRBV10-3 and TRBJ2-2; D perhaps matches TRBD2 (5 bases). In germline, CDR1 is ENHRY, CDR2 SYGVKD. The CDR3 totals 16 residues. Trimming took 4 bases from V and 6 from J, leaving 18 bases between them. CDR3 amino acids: CAISARGPRTSGELFF. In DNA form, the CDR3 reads TGTGCCATCAGTGCTCGAGGGCCCAGAACATCCGGGGAGCTGTTTTTT.

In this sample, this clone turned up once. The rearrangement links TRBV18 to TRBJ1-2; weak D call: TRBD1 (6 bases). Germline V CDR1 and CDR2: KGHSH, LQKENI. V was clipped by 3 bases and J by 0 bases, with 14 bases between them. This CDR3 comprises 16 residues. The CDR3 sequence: CASSPSQGNSNYGYTF. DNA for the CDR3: TGTGCCAGCTCACCTTCACAGGGAAACTCTAACTATGGCTACACCTTC.

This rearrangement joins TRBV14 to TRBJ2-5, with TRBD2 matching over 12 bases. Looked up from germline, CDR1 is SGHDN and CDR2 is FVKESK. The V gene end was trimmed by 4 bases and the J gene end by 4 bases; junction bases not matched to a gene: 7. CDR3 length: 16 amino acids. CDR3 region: CASSRQLAGGRETQYF. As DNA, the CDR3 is TGTGCCAGCAGCCGCCAACTAGCGGGGGGAAGAGAGACCCAGTACTTC.

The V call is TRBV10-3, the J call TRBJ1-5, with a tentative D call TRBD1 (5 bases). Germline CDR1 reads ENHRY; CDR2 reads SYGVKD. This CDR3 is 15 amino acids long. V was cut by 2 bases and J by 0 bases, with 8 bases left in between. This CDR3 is CAISEGGSSNQPQHF. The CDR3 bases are TGTGCCATCAGTGAGGGGGGGTCTAGCAATCAGCCCCAGCATTTT.

CDR3 in DNA: TGTGCCAGCAGGAACCCCGGGACTGACTCCTACGAGCAGTACTTC. Encoded protein: CASRNPGTDSYEQYF. The genes are TRBV6-6 and TRBJ2-7; possibly TRBD2 for D (6 bases). V lost 6 bases, J lost 0 bases, and 15 bases lay in between. CDR1 and CDR2 from the germline V gene are MNHNY and SVGAGI (reference sequence). The CDR3 is 15 residues long.

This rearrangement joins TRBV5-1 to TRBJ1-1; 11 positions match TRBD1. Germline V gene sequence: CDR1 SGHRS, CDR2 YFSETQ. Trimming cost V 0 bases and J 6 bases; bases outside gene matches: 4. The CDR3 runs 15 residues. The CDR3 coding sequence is TGCGCCAGCAGCTTGGTAGGACAGGGGGCATCTGAAGCTTTCTTT. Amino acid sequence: CASSLVGQGASEAFF.